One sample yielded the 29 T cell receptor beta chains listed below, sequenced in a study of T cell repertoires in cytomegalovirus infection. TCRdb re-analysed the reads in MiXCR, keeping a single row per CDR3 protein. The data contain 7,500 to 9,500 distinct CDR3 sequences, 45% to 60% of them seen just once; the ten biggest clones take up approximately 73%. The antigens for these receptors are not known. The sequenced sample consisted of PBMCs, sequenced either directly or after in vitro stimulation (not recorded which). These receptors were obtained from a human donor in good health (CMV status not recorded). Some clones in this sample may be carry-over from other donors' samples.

CDR3 region: CASICIGVSSYNEQFF. In nucleotides, the CDR3 is TGTGCCAGCATCTGCATCGGGGTCAGCTCCTACAATGAGCAGTTCTTC. This chain uses TRBV7-1 with TRBJ2-1; tentatively, D is TRBD2 (5 bases). TRBV7-1 is treated as an ORF (open reading frame) with a function not yet certain. Trimming pared 7 bases from V and 0 bases from J, leaving 16 bases between. This CDR3 contains 16 residues.

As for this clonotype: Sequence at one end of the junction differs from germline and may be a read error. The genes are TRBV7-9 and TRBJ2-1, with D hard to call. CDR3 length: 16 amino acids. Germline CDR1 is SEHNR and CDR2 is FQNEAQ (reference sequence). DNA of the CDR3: TGTGCCAGCAGCTGTGTGGGAATATACACCTACAATGAGCATTTCTTC. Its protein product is CASSCVGIYTYNEHFF.

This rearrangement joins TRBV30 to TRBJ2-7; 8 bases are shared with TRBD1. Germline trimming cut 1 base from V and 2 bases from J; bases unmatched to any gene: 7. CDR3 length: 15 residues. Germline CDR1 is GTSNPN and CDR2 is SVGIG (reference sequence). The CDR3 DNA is TGTGCCTGGAGTGATAGGGCAGGGGGCCCCTACGAGCAGTACTTC. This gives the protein CAWSDRAGGPYEQYF. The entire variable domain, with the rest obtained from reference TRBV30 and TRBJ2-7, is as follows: SQTIHQWPATLVQPVGSPLSLECTVEGTSNPNLYWYRQAAGRGLQLLFYSVGIGQISSEVPQNLSASRPQDRQFILSSKKLLLSDSGFYLCAWSDRAGGPYEQYFGPGTRLTVT.

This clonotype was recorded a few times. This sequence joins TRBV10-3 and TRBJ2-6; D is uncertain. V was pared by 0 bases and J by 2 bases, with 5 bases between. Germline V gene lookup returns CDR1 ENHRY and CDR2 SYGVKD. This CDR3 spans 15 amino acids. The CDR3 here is CAISESGAGANVLTF. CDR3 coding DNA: TGTGCCATCAGTGAGTCTGGGGCTGGGGCCAACGTCCTGACTTTC.

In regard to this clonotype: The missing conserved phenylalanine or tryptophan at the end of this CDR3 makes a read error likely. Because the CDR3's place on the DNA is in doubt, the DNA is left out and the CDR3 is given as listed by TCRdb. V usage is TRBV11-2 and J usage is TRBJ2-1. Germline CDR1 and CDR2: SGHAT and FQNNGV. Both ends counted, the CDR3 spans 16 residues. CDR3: CASSLLQGSSYKEQLL.

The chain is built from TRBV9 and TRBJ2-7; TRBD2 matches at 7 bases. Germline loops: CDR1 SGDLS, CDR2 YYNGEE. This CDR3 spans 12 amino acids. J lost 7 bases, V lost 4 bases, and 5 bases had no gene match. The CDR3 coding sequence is TGTGCCAGCAGCACCTCGGGGGGTGAGCAGTACTTC. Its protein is CASSTSGGEQYF.

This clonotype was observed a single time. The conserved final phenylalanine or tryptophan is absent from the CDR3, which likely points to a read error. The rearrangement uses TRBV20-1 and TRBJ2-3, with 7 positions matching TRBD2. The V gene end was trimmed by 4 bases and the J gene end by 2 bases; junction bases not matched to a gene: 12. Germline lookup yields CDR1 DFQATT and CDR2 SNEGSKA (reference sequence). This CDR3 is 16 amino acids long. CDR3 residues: CSAKDFRLAATDTQYL. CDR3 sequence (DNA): TGCAGTGCTAAAGATTTCAGGCTAGCGGCCACAGATACGCAGTATTTG.

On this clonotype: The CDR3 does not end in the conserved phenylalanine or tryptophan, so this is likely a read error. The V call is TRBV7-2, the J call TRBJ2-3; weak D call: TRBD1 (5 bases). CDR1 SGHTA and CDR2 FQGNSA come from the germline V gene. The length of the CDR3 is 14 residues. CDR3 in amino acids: CASSLKDTIDTQYC. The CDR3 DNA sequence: TGTGCCAGTAGCTTAAAGGACACGATAGATACGCAGTATTGT.

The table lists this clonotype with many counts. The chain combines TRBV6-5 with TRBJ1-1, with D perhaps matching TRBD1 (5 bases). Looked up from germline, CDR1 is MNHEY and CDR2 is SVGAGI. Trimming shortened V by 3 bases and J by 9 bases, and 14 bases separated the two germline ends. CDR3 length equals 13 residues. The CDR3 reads CASSYRGVPKAFF. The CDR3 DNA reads TGTGCCAGCAGTTATAGAGGGGTACCGAAAGCTTTCTTT.

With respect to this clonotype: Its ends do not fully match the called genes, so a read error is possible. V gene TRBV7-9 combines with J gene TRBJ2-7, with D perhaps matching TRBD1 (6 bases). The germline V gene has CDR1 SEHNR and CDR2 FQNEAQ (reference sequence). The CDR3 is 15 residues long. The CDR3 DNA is TGTGCCAGCAGCGACCGGGACATCGGTTTCTACGAGCAGTCCTTC. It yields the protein CASSDRDIGFYEQSF.

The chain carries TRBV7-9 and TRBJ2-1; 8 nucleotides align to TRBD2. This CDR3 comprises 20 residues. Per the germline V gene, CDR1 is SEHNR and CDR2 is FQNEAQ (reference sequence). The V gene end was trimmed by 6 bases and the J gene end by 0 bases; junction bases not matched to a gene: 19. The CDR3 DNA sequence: TGTGCCAGCAGTCATACTCCGGGACTAGGTGCCCCTGGCTCCTACAATGAGCAGTTCTTC. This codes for CASSHTPGLGAPGSYNEQFF.

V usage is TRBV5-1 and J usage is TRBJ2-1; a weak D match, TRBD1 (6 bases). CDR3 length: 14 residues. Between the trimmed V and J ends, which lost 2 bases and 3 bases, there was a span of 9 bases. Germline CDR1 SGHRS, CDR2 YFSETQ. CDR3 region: CASSFTRGYNEQFF. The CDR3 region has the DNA TGCGCCAGCAGCTTTACCAGGGGCTACAATGAGCAGTTCTTC.

CDR3 nucleotide sequence: TGTGCCAGCCGAGTTCCGGAACAGGCAGCCAAAAACATTCAGTACTTC. Translating it yields CASRVPEQAAKNIQYF. The rearrangement uses TRBV6-5 and TRBJ2-4, with TRBD1 as a possible D gene (5 bases). V lost 8 bases and J 0 bases, leaving 17 bases between the germline ends. Germline CDR1 reads MNHEY; CDR2 reads SVGAGI. The CDR3 covers 16 residues.

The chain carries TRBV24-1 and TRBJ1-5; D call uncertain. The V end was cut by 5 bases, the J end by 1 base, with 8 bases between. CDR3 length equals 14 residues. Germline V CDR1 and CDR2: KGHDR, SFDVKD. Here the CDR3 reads CATSVGGSNQPQHF. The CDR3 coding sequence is TGTGCCACCAGTGTAGGCGGGAGCAATCAGCCCCAGCATTTT.

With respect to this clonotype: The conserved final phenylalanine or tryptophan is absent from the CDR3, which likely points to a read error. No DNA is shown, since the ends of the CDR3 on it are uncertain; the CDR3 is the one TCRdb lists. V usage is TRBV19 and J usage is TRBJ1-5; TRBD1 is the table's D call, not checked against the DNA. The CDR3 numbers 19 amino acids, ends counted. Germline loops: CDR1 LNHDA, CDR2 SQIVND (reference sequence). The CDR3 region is CASISIYTGTGEDNQPPHL.

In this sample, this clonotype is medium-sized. CDR3 bases: TGTGCCAGCAGCTTTTGGGAGGGGGAGCTGTTTTTT. This gives the protein CASSFWEGELFF. The genes are TRBV7-3 and TRBJ2-2; the D gene is possibly TRBD2 (5 bases). Trimming left V 3 bases short and J 8 bases short, with 7 bases between. The CDR3 is 12 residues long. Germline CDR1 and CDR2: SGHTA and FQGTGA.

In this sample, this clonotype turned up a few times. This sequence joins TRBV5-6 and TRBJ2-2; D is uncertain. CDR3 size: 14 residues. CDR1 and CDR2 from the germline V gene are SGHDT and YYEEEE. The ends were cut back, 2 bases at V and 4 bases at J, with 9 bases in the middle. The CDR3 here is CASSFSVATGELFF. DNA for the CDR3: TGTGCCAGCAGCTTTTCGGTGGCCACCGGGGAGCTGTTTTTT.

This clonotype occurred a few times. This CDR3 reads CASSIRGSKQGTDDFF. The CDR3 nucleotides are TGTGCCAGCAGCATCAGGGGTTCCAAACAGGGCACTGACGATTTCTTT. The gene calls are TRBV12-3 or TRBV12-4 and TRBJ1-1, with D perhaps TRBD1 (6 bases). Deletions cut 6 bases from V and 13 bases from J, with 30 bases between. The CDR3 consists of 16 residues.

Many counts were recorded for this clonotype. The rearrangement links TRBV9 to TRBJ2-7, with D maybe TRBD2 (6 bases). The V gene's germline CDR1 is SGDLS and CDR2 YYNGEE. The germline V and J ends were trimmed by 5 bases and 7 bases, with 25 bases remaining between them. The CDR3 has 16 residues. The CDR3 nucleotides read TGTGCCAGCAGTCGAGGGGTGGGGAGCCGGGAGTGGGAGCAGTACTTC. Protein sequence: CASSRGVGSREWEQYF.

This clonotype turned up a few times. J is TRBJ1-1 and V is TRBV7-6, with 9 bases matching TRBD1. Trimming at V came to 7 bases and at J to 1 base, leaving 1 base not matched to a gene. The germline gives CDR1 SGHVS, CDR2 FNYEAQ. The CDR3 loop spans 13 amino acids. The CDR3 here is CASKDRGNTEAFF. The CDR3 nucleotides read TGTGCCAGCAAGGACAGGGGGAACACTGAAGCTTTCTTT.

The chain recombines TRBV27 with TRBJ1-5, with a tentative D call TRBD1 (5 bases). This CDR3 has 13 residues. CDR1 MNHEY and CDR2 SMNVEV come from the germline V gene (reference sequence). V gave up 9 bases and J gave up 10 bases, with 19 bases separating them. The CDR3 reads CASRAGSGHPQHF. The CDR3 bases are TGTGCCAGTAGGGCAGGGTCTGGGCATCCCCAGCATTTT.

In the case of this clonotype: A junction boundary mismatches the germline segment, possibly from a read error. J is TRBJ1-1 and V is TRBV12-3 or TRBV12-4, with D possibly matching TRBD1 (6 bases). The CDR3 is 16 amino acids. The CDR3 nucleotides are TGTGCCAGCAGCCTCAGGGTTTCCAAACAGGGCACGGAAGCTTTATGG. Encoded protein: CASSLRVSKQGTEALW.

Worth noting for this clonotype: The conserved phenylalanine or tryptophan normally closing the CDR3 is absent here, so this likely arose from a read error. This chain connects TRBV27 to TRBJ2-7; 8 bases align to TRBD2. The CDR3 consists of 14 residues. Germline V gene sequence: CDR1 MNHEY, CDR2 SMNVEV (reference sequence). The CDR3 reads CAIRFKAGGYDQYL. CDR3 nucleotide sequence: TGTGCCATCCGTTTTAAGGCGGGAGGCTACGATCAGTACCTC.

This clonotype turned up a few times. The CDR3 protein is CASSWTGMSNQPQHF. CDR3 sequence (DNA): TGTGCCAGCAGTTGGACAGGAATGAGCAATCAGCCCCAGCATTTT. The chain links TRBV7-2 to TRBJ1-5, with 7 bases identical to TRBD1. V trimming: 6 bases; J trimming: 1 base; junction bases outside the gene matches: 6. This CDR3 comprises 15 residues. CDR1 is SGHTA and CDR2 is FQGNSA in the germline V gene. Variable domain in full (rest from reference TRBV7-2 and TRBJ1-5): GAGVSQSPSNKVTEKGKDVELRCDPISGHTALYWYRQSLGQGLEFLIYFQGNSAPDKSGLPSDRFSAERTGGSVSTLTIQRTQQEDSAVYLCASSWTGMSNQPQHFGDGTRLSIL.

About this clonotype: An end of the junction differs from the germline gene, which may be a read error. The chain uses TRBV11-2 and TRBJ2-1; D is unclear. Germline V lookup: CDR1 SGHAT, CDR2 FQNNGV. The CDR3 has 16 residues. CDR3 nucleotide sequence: TGTGCCGGCAGCTTACTTCAAGAGAGCTCCTACAATGAGCAGTTCTTC. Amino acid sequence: CAGSLLQESSYNEQFF.

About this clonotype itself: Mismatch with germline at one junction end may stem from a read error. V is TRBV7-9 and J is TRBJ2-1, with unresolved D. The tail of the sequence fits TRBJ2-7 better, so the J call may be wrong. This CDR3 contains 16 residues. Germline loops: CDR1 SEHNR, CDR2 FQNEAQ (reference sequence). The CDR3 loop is CANSILGISTYKEQYF. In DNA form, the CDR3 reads TGTGCCAACAGCATTTTGGGAATATCCACCTACAAGGAGCAGTACTTC.

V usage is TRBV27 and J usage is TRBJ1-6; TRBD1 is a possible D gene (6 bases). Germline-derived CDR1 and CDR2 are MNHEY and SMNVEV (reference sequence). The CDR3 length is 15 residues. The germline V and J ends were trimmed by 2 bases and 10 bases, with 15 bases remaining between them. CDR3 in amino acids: CASSLKLGARSPLHF. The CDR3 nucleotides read TGTGCCAGCAGTTTAAAGCTGGGGGCACGATCACCCCTCCACTTT.

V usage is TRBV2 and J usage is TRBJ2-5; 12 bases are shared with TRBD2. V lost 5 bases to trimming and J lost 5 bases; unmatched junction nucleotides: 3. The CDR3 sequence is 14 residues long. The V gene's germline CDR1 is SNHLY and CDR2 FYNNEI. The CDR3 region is CASSPTSGRETQYF. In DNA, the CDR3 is TGTGCCAGCAGTCCCACTAGCGGGAGGGAGACCCAGTACTTC.

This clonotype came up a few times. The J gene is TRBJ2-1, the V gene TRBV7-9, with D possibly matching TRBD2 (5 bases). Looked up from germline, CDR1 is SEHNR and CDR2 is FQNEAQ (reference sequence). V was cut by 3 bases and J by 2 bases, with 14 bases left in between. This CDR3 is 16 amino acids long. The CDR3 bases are TGTGCCAGCAGCTTGTGGGGAGTAACCACCTACAATGAGCAGTTCTTC. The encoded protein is CASSLWGVTTYNEQFF.